A single sample gave rise to the 10 T cell receptor beta chains below, sequenced in a study of blood T cells in healthy people across ages. The second PCR ran about 6 to 11 cycles with a sample-barcoded 5' primer and J-beta primers. TCRdb re-analysed the 5' RACE reads in MiXCR, keeping a single row per CDR3 protein. This table has nearly 1 million distinct CDR3 sequences, about 51% appearing once. Material for sequencing was blood. The receptors stem from a woman aged 55-69 years in good health.

The rearrangement joins TRBV7-2 to TRBJ2-7; 8 bases align to TRBD1. Looked up from germline, CDR1 is SGHTA and CDR2 is FQGNSA. This CDR3 region has 15 residues. Losses at the gene ends were 4 bases for V and 1 base for J; bases not matched to a gene: 6. The CDR3 spells CASSYRTGLSYEQYF. The CDR3 DNA reads TGTGCCAGCAGCTATAGGACAGGGTTATCCTACGAGCAGTACTTC.

In regard to this clonotype: At one end the junction does not follow the germline gene, possibly because of a read error. V gene TRBV4-2 combines with J gene TRBJ1-1; perhaps TRBD1 as D (5 bases). Germline-derived CDR1 and CDR2 are LGHNA and YNFKEQ. The CDR3 loop spans 12 amino acids. CDR3 coding DNA: TGTGCCGGCAGCCAAGAGGGGTCGAGGGCTTTCTTT. It encodes CAGSQEGSRAFF.

The chain uses TRBV20-1 and TRBJ2-1; 8 bases match TRBD2. Germline assignment: CDR1 DFQATT and CDR2 SNEGSKA (reference sequence). V shed 5 bases, J shed 0 bases, and the junction held 9 bases outside the gene matches. The CDR3 is 16 amino acids. The CDR3 DNA reads TGCAGTGCTCCCCAACTAGCGGCAAGCTCCTACAATGAGCAGTTCTTC. This sequence encodes CSAPQLAASSYNEQFF.

This clonotype was found a few times. This rearrangement joins TRBV20-1 to TRBJ2-1, with TRBD2 as a possible D gene (6 bases). The CDR3 runs 13 residues. The germline V and J ends were trimmed by 1 base and 10 bases, with 14 bases remaining between them. Per germline, CDR1 DFQATT and CDR2 SNEGSKA (reference sequence). This CDR3 reads CSARGGTPGEQFF. DNA of the CDR3: TGCAGTGCTAGAGGCGGGACTCCGGGAGAGCAGTTCTTC.

V gene TRBV11-2 combines with J gene TRBJ2-1, with 14 bases that match TRBD2. The germline V gene has CDR1 SGHAT and CDR2 FQNNGV. The CDR3 sequence is 21 residues long. The V segment lost 4 bases and the J segment 4 bases; nucleotides outside the gene matches: 18. CDR3 region: CASSYGTSGSLKRGSYNEQFF. CDR3 in DNA: TGTGCCAGCAGCTATGGGACTAGCGGGAGCCTGAAGAGGGGTTCTTACAATGAGCAGTTCTTC.

The V call is TRBV5-1, the J call TRBJ2-7, with D perhaps TRBD2 (6 bases). Trimming pared 7 bases from V and 5 bases from J, leaving 22 bases between. Germline CDR1 SGHRS, CDR2 YFSETQ. This CDR3 region has 15 residues. The DNA for the CDR3 is TGCGCCAGCTCGGAGGTGACGGGAGCCCAAGACGAGCAGTACTTC. Its protein product is CASSEVTGAQDEQYF. The whole variable domain, remainder taken from reference TRBV5-1 and TRBJ2-7, is KAGVTQTPRYLIKTRGQQVTLSCSPISGHRSVSWYQQTPGQGLQFLFEYFSETQRNKGNFPGRFSGRQFSNSRSEMNVSTLELGDSALYLCASSEVTGAQDEQYFGPGTRLTVT.

In nucleotides, the CDR3 is TGTGCCAGCAGCTTAGGATACAACACTGAAGCTTTCTTT. Protein sequence: CASSLGYNTEAFF. V usage is TRBV7-9 and J usage is TRBJ1-1; no firm D call. The CDR3 is 13 amino acids. The ends were cut back, 1 base at V and 2 bases at J, with 5 bases in the middle. The germline CDR1 and CDR2 sequences are SEHNR and FQNEAQ (reference sequence).

V is TRBV4-2 and J is TRBJ1-4; a possible D gene is TRBD1 (5 bases). Trimming took 1 base from V and 7 from J, leaving 16 bases between them. CDR1 and CDR2 from the germline V gene are LGHNA and YNFKEQ. This CDR3 region has 16 residues. The CDR3 loop is CASSQAGGAGFEKLFF. The CDR3 coding sequence is TGTGCCAGCAGCCAAGCCGGAGGGGCTGGATTTGAAAAACTGTTTTTT.

The V call is TRBV10-2, the J call TRBJ1-1, with D unclear. In germline, CDR1 is WSHSY, CDR2 SAAADI. Trimming shortened V by 7 bases and J by 5 bases, and 14 bases separated the two germline ends. CDR3 length: 13 amino acids. The CDR3 spells CASTILGSTEAFF. The CDR3 DNA is TGCGCCAGCACAATCCTGGGATCTACTGAAGCTTTCTTT.

There are many counts of this clonotype. The CDR3 is CASSLARDRGPDIQYF. CDR3 nucleotides: TGTGCCAGCAGTTTAGCCAGGGACAGAGGACCTGACATTCAGTACTTC. This chain uses TRBV28 with TRBJ2-4; 7 bases match TRBD1. The germline V gene has CDR1 MDHEN and CDR2 SYDVKM. There are 16 residues in the CDR3. J was trimmed by 8 bases and V by 2 bases; bases with no gene match: 12.